This entry features one T cell receptor (beta chain) sequence. The antigen remains unidentified. Regions amplified from RNA transcripts were the TCR beta CDR3 regions. HTBI primers drove first-round RT-PCR of the TCR CDR3. MiXCR, applied by TCRdb to the multiplex PCR reads, yields one record per CDR3 protein. The sample holds around 35,000 distinct CDR3 sequences; under 65% are singletons and the top ten take 25%. The sample comes from a study of T cells in Graves' hyperthyroidism and ophthalmopathy. Study-wide results and limits: With a median lead of about 6.9 months before onset, the model predicted ophthalmopathy. Most thyroid clonotypes that were expanded above 0.001 also turned up in blood.

Ophthalmopathy cases scored 3 or more on the Clinical Activity Score and 4 or more on NOSPECS grade, with duration below 3 months. The V gene's germline CDR1 is LNHNV and CDR2 YYDKDF (reference sequence). This CDR3 has 17 residues. The J segment lost 5 bases and the V segment lost 5 bases, leaving 13 bases of the junction unmatched. The sequencing sample was made of blood. The receptor was derived from a woman in her thirties or forties with Graves' ophthalmopathy. The chain employs TRBV15 and TRBJ2-5, with TRBD2 matching 11 bases. DNA of the CDR3: TGTGCCACCAGCGTTGAGCCTAGCGGGAGGTTTATGGAGACCCAGTACTTC. Its protein is CATSVEPSGRFMETQYF.